This T cell receptor (beta chain) was identified in a study of control samples from healthy donors and cancer patients. Germline CDR1 is ENHRY and CDR2 is SYGVKD. This CDR3 has 14 amino acids. J lost 5 bases, V lost 6 bases, and 10 bases had no gene match. Using immunoSEQ multiplex PCR, the repertoire was profiled, and TCRdb retains in-frame clones only, with some absent. The sample lists 150,000 or so clones, about 90% occurring once. The genes are TRBV10-3 and TRBJ2-7; 7 nucleotides align to TRBD1. The sequencing input was blood. This TCR was sampled from a man younger than 40 in good health. The CDR3 spells CAIRGGQRYDEQYF. In nucleotides, the CDR3 is TGTGCCATCAGAGGGGGCCAACGTTATGACGAGCAGTACTTC.